One sample yielded the 27 T cell receptor beta chains listed below, sequenced in a study of neoadjuvant anti-PD-1 for oral cavity cancer. Assay used: immunoSEQ multiplex PCR; TCRdb lists only in-frame clones, some missing. The profile shows about 15,000 clones, roughly 73% of them singletons. The starting material was PBMCs, obtained before nivolumab (anti-PD-1) treatment. Receptors originate from a person aged 35-79 years with oral cavity squamous cell carcinoma.

The chain is built from TRBV7-2 and TRBJ2-7, with D unresolved. CDR3 size: 15 residues. Germline loops: CDR1 SGHTA, CDR2 FQGNSA. The V and J ends lost 5 bases and 0 bases respectively, with 14 bases between them. The CDR3 region has the DNA TGTGCCAGCAGCGCCCCCGTGACAACCTCCTACGAGCAGTACTTC. It encodes CASSAPVTTSYEQYF. The complete variable domain, with remaining parts taken from reference TRBV7-2 and TRBJ2-7, reads GAGVSQSPSNKVTEKGKDVELRCDPISGHTALYWYRQSLGQGLEFLIYFQGNSAPDKSGLPSDRFSAERTGGSVSTLTIQRTQQEDSAVYLCASSAPVTTSYEQYFGPGTRLTVT.

V usage is TRBV19 and J usage is TRBJ2-3; the match to TRBD2 covers 13 bases. Germline V CDR1 and CDR2: LNHDA, SQIVND (reference sequence). V gave up 4 bases and J gave up 2 bases; unmatched junction bases: 9. The CDR3 sequence is 18 residues long. CDR3 residues: CASSTPGLAGAYTDTQYF. Written as DNA, the CDR3 is TGTGCCAGTAGTACCCCAGGACTAGCGGGAGCCTACACAGATACGCAGTATTTT. The whole variable domain, filled in from reference TRBV19 and TRBJ2-3, reads DGGITQSPKYLFRKEGQNVTLSCEQNLNHDAMYWYRQDPGQGLRLIYYSQIVNDFQKGDIAEGYSVSREKKESFPLTVTSAQKNPTAFYLCASSTPGLAGAYTDTQYFGPGTRLTVL.

This chain uses TRBV25-1 with TRBJ1-1; the D is unclear. The V end lost 6 bases, the J end lost 11 bases, and 19 bases lay between the germline ends. The germline V gene has CDR1 MGHDK and CDR2 SYGVNS. The CDR3 is 13 residues long. CDR3: CASSGSTVERAFF. CDR3 bases: TGTGCCAGCAGCGGGTCTACAGTGGAGCGGGCTTTCTTT.

This chain links TRBV10-3 with TRBJ1-5; 9 nucleotides match TRBD1. Trimming took 8 bases from V and 3 from J; bases not matched to a gene: 8. Germline CDR1 reads ENHRY; CDR2 reads SYGVKD. The CDR3 spans 15 residues. In DNA form, the CDR3 reads TGTGCCATCGGACGGGACAGGGCCTCCAATCAGCCCCAGCATTTT. Its protein product is CAIGRDRASNQPQHF.

The chain recombines TRBV11-2 with TRBJ2-3, with 10 nucleotides matching TRBD2. The CDR3 totals 17 residues. Germline trimming cut 5 bases from V and 4 bases from J; bases unmatched to any gene: 12. Germline V gene data show CDR1 as SGHAT and CDR2 as FQNNGV. CDR3 DNA sequence: TGTGCCAGCAGCCCCCGTCTAGAAGCGGGAGGGCCAGATACGCAGTATTTT. It is translated as CASSPRLEAGGPDTQYF.

This clone was observed a single time. The J gene is TRBJ2-7, the V gene TRBV10-2; 9 nucleotides agree with TRBD2. V gave up 5 bases and J gave up 2 bases; unmatched junction bases: 4. Germline V CDR1 and CDR2: WSHSY, SAAADI. This CDR3 has 14 residues. The CDR3 coding sequence is TGCGCCAGCAGTTGGCTAGCGGGACCCTACGAGCAGTACTTC. This gives the protein CASSWLAGPYEQYF.

This clone was detected only once. The chain combines TRBV6-6 with TRBJ2-5; 11 nucleotides agree with TRBD1. V shed 4 bases, J shed 5 bases, and the junction held 6 bases outside the gene matches. This CDR3 spans 15 amino acids. Germline CDR1 and CDR2: MNHNY and SVGAGI (reference sequence). CDR3: CASSLRTGGRETQYF. CDR3 DNA sequence: TGTGCCAGCAGTTTAAGGACAGGGGGCCGGGAGACCCAGTACTTC.

This clone occurred a few times. Here the CDR3 reads CASSLGATGPWTEAFF. The CDR3 nucleotides are TGCGCCAGCAGCTTGGGGGCTACAGGGCCTTGGACTGAAGCTTTCTTT. The gene calls are TRBV5-1 and TRBJ1-1; TRBD1 is a possible D gene (6 bases). The ends were cut back, 0 bases at V and 5 bases at J, with 17 bases in the middle. The germline V gene encodes CDR1 SGHRS and CDR2 YFSETQ. The CDR3 has 16 residues.

The chain carries TRBV19 and TRBJ2-7; D possibly matches TRBD1 or TRBD2 (6 bases each). Trimming pared 5 bases from V and 4 bases from J, leaving 27 bases between. The CDR3 totals 18 residues. The V gene's germline CDR1 is LNHDA and CDR2 SQIVND (reference sequence). This CDR3 reads CASSPQFSRGPGVYEQYF. CDR3 DNA: TGTGCCAGTAGTCCACAGTTTAGTCGGGGGCCTGGGGTTTACGAGCAGTACTTC.

The CDR3 here is CASSLNTYEQYF. CDR3 in DNA: TGTGCCAGCAGCCTCAACACCTACGAGCAGTACTTC. The chain is built from TRBV7-9 and TRBJ2-7, with D hard to call. CDR1 SEHNR and CDR2 FQNEAQ come from the germline V gene (reference sequence). V gave up 5 bases and J gave up 2 bases, with 7 bases separating them. This CDR3 has 12 amino acids.

This clone appeared a single time. The chain uses TRBV5-1 and TRBJ1-3; 12 nucleotides align to TRBD1. This CDR3 contains 19 residues. CDR1 and CDR2 from the germline V gene are SGHRS and YFSETQ. Trimming removed 0 bases from V and 2 bases from J; junction bases left unmatched: 9. The CDR3: CASSLVGTGGADPGNTIYF. CDR3 DNA: TGCGCCAGCAGCTTGGTAGGGACAGGGGGCGCAGACCCTGGAAACACCATATATTTT.

This chain links TRBV6-1 with TRBJ2-7, with 9 bases that match TRBD1. This CDR3 has 16 residues. CDR1 is MNHNS and CDR2 is SASEGT in the germline V gene. J lost 7 bases, V lost 1 base, and 11 bases had no gene match. Written as DNA, the CDR3 is TGTGCCAGCAGTGAAGGAGGAGGGACAGGGTGGTGGGAGCAGTACTTC. Protein product: CASSEGGGTGWWEQYF.

The CDR3 bases are TGCGCCAGCAGCTTGGGTACGAGCAATCAGCCCCAGCATTTT. Translating it yields CASSLGTSNQPQHF. The V call is TRBV5-1, the J call TRBJ1-5, with unresolved D. Germline V gives CDR1 SGHRS, CDR2 YFSETQ. CDR3 length equals 14 residues. Trimming took off 0 bases at V and 1 base at J, with 5 bases between the two ends.

This clone was detected a few times. The chain links TRBV11-2 to TRBJ2-2; D uncertain. Trimming removed 4 bases from V and 7 bases from J, with 10 bases in between. The length of the CDR3 is 13 residues. CDR1 is SGHAT and CDR2 is FQNNGV in the germline V gene. Here the CDR3 DNA reads TGTGCCAGCAGCTGGGTAGAAGGCGGGGAGCTGTTTTTT. Residues: CASSWVEGGELFF.

This chain connects TRBV6-1 to TRBJ1-5, with 7 nucleotides matching TRBD1. The CDR3 contains 14 residues. CDR1 MNHNS and CDR2 SASEGT come from the germline V gene. V shed 6 bases and J 5 bases; nucleotides not matched to a gene: 7. CDR3 protein: CASRAIRGDQPQHF. In DNA, the CDR3 is TGTGCCAGCAGGGCAATCAGGGGGGATCAGCCCCAGCATTTT.

CDR3 coding DNA: TGTGCCAGCAGGATACGAGACTCGACAGGGGGGAACACCGGGGAGCTGTTTTTT. Protein sequence: CASRIRDSTGGNTGELFF. This chain links TRBV7-9 with TRBJ2-2, with TRBD1 matching over 9 bases. Unmatched junction bases numbered 12, after V lost 6 bases and J lost 1 base. Germline V gene lookup returns CDR1 SEHNR and CDR2 FQNEAQ (reference sequence). The CDR3 runs 18 residues.

This clone has more than one count but fewer than ten. The chain couples TRBV4-2 to TRBJ1-5, with no clear D. Trimming stripped 0 bases from V and 11 bases from J, with 14 bases between. CDR3 size: 14 residues. CDR1 is LGHNA and CDR2 is YNFKEQ in the germline V gene. In nucleotides, the CDR3 is TGTGCCAGCAGCCAAGAGTGGGGTGCCCAGGCCCAGCATTTT. Protein product: CASSQEWGAQAQHF.

This clone has only one observation. The chain joins TRBV7-8 to TRBJ2-1, with 11 bases that match TRBD2. Germline CDR1 is SGHVS and CDR2 is FQNEAQ. Germline trimming cut 6 bases from V and 4 bases from J; bases unmatched to any gene: 2. CDR3 length: 14 residues. CDR3 sequence (DNA): TGTGCCAGCAGACTAGCGGGGGATTACAATGAGCAGTTCTTC. Translating gives CASRLAGDYNEQFF.

V usage is TRBV19 and J usage is TRBJ2-1; a possible D gene is TRBD2 (5 bases). This CDR3 is 13 amino acids long. Germline V gene lookup returns CDR1 LNHDA and CDR2 SQIVND (reference sequence). Trimming took 4 bases from V and 13 from J, leaving 17 bases between them. CDR3 sequence reads: CASSTNLLGIQFF. CDR3 nucleotide sequence: TGTGCCAGTAGTACCAACCTCCTCGGGATCCAGTTCTTC.

In this sample, this clone turned up once. This sequence joins TRBV11-2 and TRBJ2-1; D assignment may be TRBD1 or TRBD2 (5 bases each). The V end was cut by 1 base, the J end by 5 bases, with 9 bases between. This CDR3 has 14 residues. Germline CDR1 SGHAT, CDR2 FQNNGV. This chain's CDR3 is CASSLAGTNNEQFF. For the CDR3, the DNA is TGTGCCAGCAGCTTAGCCGGGACCAACAATGAGCAGTTCTTC.

The CDR3 region is CASSESRATEAFF. The DNA for the CDR3 is TGCGCCAGCAGTGAGTCAAGGGCGACTGAAGCTTTCTTT. The chain combines TRBV10-1 with TRBJ1-1; D gene uncertain. V gave up 0 bases and J gave up 5 bases, with 7 bases separating them. In germline, CDR1 is WNHNN, CDR2 SYGVQD (reference sequence). The CDR3 spans 13 residues.

The V call is TRBV30, the J call TRBJ1-5; tentative D call: TRBD1 (5 bases). The CDR3 has 13 amino acids. Between the trimmed V and J ends, which lost 0 bases and 5 bases, there was a span of 8 bases. CDR1 is GTSNPN and CDR2 is SVGIG in the germline V gene (reference sequence). The CDR3 loop is CAWSVSGDQPQHF. CDR3 sequence (DNA): TGTGCCTGGAGTGTGTCGGGGGATCAGCCCCAGCATTTT. Full variable domain (missing parts from reference TRBV30 and TRBJ1-5): SQTIHQWPATLVQPVGSPLSLECTVEGTSNPNLYWYRQAAGRGLQLLFYSVGIGQISSEVPQNLSASRPQDRQFILSSKKLLLSDSGFYLCAWSVSGDQPQHFGDGTRLSIL.

V is TRBV9 and J is TRBJ2-3; TRBD2 aligns across 11 bases. Trimming at V came to 3 bases and at J to 4 bases, leaving 7 bases not matched to a gene. This CDR3 spans 16 amino acids. Germline assignment: CDR1 SGDLS and CDR2 YYNGEE. CDR3 sequence reads: CASSGYQTSGADTQYF. CDR3 DNA: TGTGCCAGCAGCGGCTATCAGACTAGCGGGGCAGATACGCAGTATTTT.

This chain links TRBV5-1 with TRBJ2-3, with 9 nucleotides matching TRBD2. The CDR3 spans 18 residues. Per the germline V gene, CDR1 is SGHRS and CDR2 is YFSETQ. With 2 bases clipped from V and 4 bases from J, the junction kept 14 bases outside the gene matches. The CDR3 loop reads CASSFTTGLAGIPDTQYF. The CDR3 DNA sequence: TGCGCCAGCAGCTTCACCACTGGGCTAGCGGGAATTCCAGATACGCAGTATTTT.

This chain links TRBV9 with TRBJ1-2, with 7 bases that match TRBD1. CDR3 length equals 14 residues. Germline lookup yields CDR1 SGDLS and CDR2 YYNGEE. V gave up 0 bases and J gave up 11 bases; unmatched junction bases: 10. Written as DNA, the CDR3 is TGTGCCAGCAGCGTAGAGACAGGGTTGGAACGATACACCTTC. It is translated as CASSVETGLERYTF.

The chain couples TRBV5-4 to TRBJ1-1; D remains unclear. V was pared by 4 bases and J by 1 base, with 11 bases between. Germline V gene lookup returns CDR1 SGHNT and CDR2 YYREEE (reference sequence). This CDR3 has 14 amino acids. CDR3 amino acids: CASSNPRANTEAFF. The DNA for the CDR3 is TGTGCCAGCAGCAACCCCCGGGCGAACACTGAAGCTTTCTTT. Full variable domain (remainder filled in from reference TRBV5-4 and TRBJ1-1): ETGVTQSPTHLIKTRGQQVTLRCSSQSGHNTVSWYQQALGQGPQFIFQYYREEENGRGNFPPRFSGLQFPNYSSELNVNALELDDSALYLCASSNPRANTEAFFGQGTRLTVV.

V and J are TRBV30 and TRBJ2-7; maybe TRBD2 (6 bases). Germline V CDR1 and CDR2: GTSNPN, SVGIG (reference sequence). V lost 0 bases and J 7 bases, leaving 7 bases between the germline ends. The CDR3 has 11 residues. The chain's CDR3 is CAWSVAGEQYF. CDR3 bases: TGTGCCTGGAGTGTTGCGGGGGAGCAGTACTTC.